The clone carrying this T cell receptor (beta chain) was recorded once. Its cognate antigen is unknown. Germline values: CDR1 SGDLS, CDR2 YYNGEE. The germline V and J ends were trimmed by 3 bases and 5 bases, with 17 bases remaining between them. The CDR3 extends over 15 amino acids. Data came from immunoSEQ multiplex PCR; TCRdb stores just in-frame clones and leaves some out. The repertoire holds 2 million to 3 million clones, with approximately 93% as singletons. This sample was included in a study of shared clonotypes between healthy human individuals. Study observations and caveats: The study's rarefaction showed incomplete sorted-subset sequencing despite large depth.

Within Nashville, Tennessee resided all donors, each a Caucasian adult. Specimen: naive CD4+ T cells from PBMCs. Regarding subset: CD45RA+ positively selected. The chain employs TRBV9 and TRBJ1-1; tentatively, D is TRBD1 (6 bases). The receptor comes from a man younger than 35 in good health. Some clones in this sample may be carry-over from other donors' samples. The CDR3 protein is CASSATQGTGTEAFF. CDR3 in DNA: TGTGCCAGCAGCGCAACACAGGGTACAGGGACTGAAGCTTTCTTT.